The present T cell receptor (beta chain) was sequenced within a study of identical twins (dated by TCRdb to about 2016). Regarding the study in general: TCR alpha and beta repertoires from monozygotic twins, unrelated adults of various ages and cord blood were deep-sequenced to test whether fetal clonotypes persist. Replicate twin experiments were performed at different times using different library preparation protocols to rule out contamination. Summary of the overall study and its limitations: In beta out-of-frame sequences, excess twin sharing was weaker, because having fewer shared sequences lowered the signal-to-noise ratio. Conclusions relied on cross-sectional statistical analysis, since the same donors could not be followed over many years. Out-of-frame TCR alpha sequences shared between twins showed an excess of low generation-probability sequences compared with coincidental sharing between unrelated individuals. Fewer insertions were carried by abundant cord blood beta clonotypes, a similar but weaker trend appeared in young adult naive repertoires, and no such trend appeared in memory repertoires. In monozygotic twins, recombination models systematically underestimated out-of-frame TCR alpha sharing, but the models matched the sharing seen between unrelated individuals. Zero-insertion analyses could be partly confounded by invariant T cells such as MAIT and iNKT, although diverse VJ usage argued against such confounding for most clonotypes.

Every donor in the study was a healthy Caucasian. The twin cohort comprised three pairs of female monozygotic twins, all aged about 18 to 29 years. RNA for TCR libraries was isolated from peripheral blood mononuclear cells. To note about this clonotype: Its antigen remains undetermined. No base qualities exist here, and no much larger clone lies one base off it.

The receptor library was made with 5' RACE. The listed sequencing device is Illumina HiSeq 2000. Template switching introduced a universal primer binding site; the final cDNA contained a unique molecular identifier, enabling accurate counting of TCR cDNA molecules. Specific primers in the conserved constant-segment region were used to synthesize first-strand cDNA for the TCR alpha and beta chains. To control for contamination, every cDNA library was double barcoded, receiving both a SMART-Mk sample barcode and Illumina barcodes. Two successive PCR steps introduced TruSeq adapter sequences along with Illumina sample barcodes. The Illumina HiSeq platform was used with custom primers to sequence TCR alpha and beta cDNA libraries. Processing in the source paper ran as follows. MiGEC was used to process raw reads and extract unique molecular identifiers, and MiXCR was used to find CDR3 positions. For each individual, recombination models were inferred using an EM algorithm with the repgenHMM and IGoR tools. The analysis of shared clonotypes was done with the tcR package in R, with sharing normalized by the product of cloneset sizes. Out-of-frame nonproductive sequences were analyzed to study raw recombination free of thymic and clonal selection effects. TCRdb reprocessed the public reads (quality trimming at Q25 with fastp, clone calling with MiXCR) and kept in-frame beta chains. Records with the same CDR3 protein are collapsed into one entry carrying the most frequent genes and DNA. TCRdb, not the original authors, processed these V and J calls. For this sample there are about 720,000 distinct CDR3 sequences; 8.6% appear just once. Around 0.98% of the sample lies in the top ten.

The CDR3, from cysteine to phenylalanine, totals 13 residues. Solely the CDR3 DNA is kept, with 39 bases framed from the first base. After removal of 3 bases from V and 4 bases from J, the junction retains 3 bases not matched to a gene. CDR1 and CDR2 (LGHDT, YNNKEL) derive from the germline V gene (reference sequence). This same sample was also taken into another study, of yellow fever vaccine responses in identical twins. In that second paper, the authors write: The authors reported that the T cell response to vaccination in identical twins appeared partly convergent and partly personalized. In the study, vaccine-responding T cell clones were precisely tracked in identical twins.

This receptor was identified in a woman under 30 in good health. Sequencing was performed on PBMCs. The chain uses TRBV3-1 and TRBJ2-7; 7 nucleotides in the junction match TRBD1. For the CDR3, the sequence is CASSHRTGYEQYF. The DNA sequence reads TGTGCCAGCAGCCACCGGACAGGTTACGAGCAGTACTTC.